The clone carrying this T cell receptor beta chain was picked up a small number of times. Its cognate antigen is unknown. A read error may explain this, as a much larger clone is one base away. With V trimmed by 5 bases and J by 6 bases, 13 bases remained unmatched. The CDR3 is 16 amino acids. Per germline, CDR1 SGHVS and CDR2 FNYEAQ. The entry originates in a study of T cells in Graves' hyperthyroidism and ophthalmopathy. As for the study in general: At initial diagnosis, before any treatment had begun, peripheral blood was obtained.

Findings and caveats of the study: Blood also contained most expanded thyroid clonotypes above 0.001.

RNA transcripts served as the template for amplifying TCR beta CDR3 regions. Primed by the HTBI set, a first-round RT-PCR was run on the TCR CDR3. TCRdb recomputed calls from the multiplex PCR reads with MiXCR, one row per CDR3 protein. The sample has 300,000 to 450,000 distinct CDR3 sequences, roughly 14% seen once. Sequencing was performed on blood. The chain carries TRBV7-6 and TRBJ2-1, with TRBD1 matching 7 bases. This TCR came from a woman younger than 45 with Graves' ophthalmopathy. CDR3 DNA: TGTGCCAGCAGCCCTACCGGGACAGAGTATCGCAATGAGCAGTTCTTC. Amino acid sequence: CASSPTGTEYRNEQFF.